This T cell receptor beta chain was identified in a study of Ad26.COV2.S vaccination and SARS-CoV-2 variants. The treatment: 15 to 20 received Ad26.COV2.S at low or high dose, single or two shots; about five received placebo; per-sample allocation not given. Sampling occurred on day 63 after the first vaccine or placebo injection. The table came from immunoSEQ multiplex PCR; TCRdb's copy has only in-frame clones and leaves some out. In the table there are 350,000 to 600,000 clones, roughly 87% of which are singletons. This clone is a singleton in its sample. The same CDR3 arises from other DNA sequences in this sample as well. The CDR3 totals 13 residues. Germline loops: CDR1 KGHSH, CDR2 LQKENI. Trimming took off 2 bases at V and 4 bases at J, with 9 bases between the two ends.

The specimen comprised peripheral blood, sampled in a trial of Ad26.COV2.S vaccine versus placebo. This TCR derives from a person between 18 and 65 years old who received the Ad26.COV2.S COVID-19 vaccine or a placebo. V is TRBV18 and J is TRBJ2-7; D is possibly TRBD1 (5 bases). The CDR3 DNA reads TGTGCCAGCTCACCATCTGGGGCATACGAGCAGTACTTC. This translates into CASSPSGAYEQYF.